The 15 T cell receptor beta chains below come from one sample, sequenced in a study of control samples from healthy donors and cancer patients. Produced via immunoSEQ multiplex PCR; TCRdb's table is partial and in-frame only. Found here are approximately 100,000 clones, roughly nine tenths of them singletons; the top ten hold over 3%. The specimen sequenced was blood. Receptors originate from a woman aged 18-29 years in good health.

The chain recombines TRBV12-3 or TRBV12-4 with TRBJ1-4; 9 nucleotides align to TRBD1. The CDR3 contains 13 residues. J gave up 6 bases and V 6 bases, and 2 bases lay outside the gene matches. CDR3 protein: CASSTGGDEKLFF. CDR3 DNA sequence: TGTGCCAGCAGCACAGGGGGCGATGAAAAACTGTTTTTT.

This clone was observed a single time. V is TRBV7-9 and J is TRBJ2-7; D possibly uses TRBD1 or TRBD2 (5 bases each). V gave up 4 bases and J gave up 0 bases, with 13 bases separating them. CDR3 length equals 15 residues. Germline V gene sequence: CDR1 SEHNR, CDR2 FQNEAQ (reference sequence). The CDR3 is CASSSRDGASYEQYF. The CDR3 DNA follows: TGTGCCAGCAGCTCCCGGGACGGAGCCTCCTACGAGCAGTACTTC.

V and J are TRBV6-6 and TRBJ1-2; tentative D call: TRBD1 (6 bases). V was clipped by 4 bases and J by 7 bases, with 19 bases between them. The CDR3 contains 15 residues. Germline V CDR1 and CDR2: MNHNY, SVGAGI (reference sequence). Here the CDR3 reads CASSSKSSGQGGYTF. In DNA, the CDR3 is TGTGCCAGCAGTTCCAAAAGCTCGGGACAAGGTGGCTACACCTTC.

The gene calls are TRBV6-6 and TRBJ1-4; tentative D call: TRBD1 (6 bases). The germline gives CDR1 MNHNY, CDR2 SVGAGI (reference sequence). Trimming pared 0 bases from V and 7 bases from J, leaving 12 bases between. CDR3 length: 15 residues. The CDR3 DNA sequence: TGTGCCAGCAGTTACTCCGCCAAGGGGGGTGAAAAACTGTTTTTT. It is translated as CASSYSAKGGEKLFF.

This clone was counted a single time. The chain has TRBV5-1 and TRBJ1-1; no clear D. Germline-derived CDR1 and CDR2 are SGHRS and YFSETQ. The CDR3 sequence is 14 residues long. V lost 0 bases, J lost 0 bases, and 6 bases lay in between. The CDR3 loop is CASSLEGMNTEAFF. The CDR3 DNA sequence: TGCGCCAGCAGCTTGGAGGGTATGAACACTGAAGCTTTCTTT.

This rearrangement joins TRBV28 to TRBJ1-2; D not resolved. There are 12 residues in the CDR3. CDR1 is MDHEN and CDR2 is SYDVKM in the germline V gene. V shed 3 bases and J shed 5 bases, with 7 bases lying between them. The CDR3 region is CASSFGIYGYTF. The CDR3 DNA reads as TGTGCCAGCAGTTTCGGTATATATGGCTACACCTTC.

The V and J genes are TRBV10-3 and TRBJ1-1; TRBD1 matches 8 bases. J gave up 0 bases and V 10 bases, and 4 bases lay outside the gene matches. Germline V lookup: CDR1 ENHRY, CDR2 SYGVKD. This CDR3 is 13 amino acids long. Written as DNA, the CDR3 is TGTGCCAGCCAGGGGGCCCTGAACACTGAAGCTTTCTTT. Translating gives CASQGALNTEAFF.

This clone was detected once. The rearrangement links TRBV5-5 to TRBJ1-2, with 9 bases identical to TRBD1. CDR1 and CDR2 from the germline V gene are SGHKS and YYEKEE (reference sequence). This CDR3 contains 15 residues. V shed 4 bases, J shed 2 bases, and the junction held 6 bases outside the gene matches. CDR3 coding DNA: TGTGCCAGCAGCCGAACAGGGGGCGAGAACTATGGCTACACCTTC. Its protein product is CASSRTGGENYGYTF.

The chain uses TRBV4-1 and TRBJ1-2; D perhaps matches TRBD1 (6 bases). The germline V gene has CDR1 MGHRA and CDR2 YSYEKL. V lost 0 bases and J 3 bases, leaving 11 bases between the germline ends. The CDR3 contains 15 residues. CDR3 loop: CASSQEGRGYYGYTF. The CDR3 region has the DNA TGCGCCAGCAGCCAAGAGGGCAGGGGATACTATGGCTACACCTTC.

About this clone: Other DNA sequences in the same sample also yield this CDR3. The CDR3 DNA reads as TGTGCCACCAGCAGAGATTTGACGAGCACAGATACGCAGTATTTT. Encoded protein: CATSRDLTSTDTQYF. The V gene is TRBV15, the J gene TRBJ2-3; D is undetermined. CDR3 length: 15 amino acids. CDR1 is LNHNV, CDR2 YYDKDF, per germline (reference sequence). Trimming pared 0 bases from V and 0 bases from J, leaving 7 bases between. Full variable domain (missing parts from reference TRBV15 and TRBJ2-3): DAMVIQNPRYQVTQFGKPVTLSCSQTLNHNVMYWYQQKSSQAPKLLFHYYDKDFNNEADTPDNFQSRRPNTSFCFLDIRSPGLGDTAMYLCATSRDLTSTDTQYFGPGTRLTVL.

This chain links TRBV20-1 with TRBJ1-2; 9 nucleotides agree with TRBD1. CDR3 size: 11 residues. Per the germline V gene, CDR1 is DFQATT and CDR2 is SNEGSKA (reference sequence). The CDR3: CTWTGVNGYTF. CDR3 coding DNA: TGCACCTGGACAGGGGTTAACGGCTACACCTTC.

The CDR3 protein is CAISGTTGQGRDGYTF. The CDR3 DNA reads as TGTGCCATCAGTGGCACCACGGGACAGGGAAGGGATGGCTACACCTTC. V gene TRBV10-3 combines with J gene TRBJ1-2; TRBD1 matches 9 bases. CDR3 length: 16 amino acids. Germline trimming cut 4 bases from V and 6 bases from J; bases unmatched to any gene: 12. Germline lookup yields CDR1 ENHRY and CDR2 SYGVKD.

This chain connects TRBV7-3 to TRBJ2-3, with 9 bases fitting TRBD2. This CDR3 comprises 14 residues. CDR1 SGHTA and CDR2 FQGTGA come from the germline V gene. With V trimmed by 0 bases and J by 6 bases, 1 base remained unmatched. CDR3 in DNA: TGTGCCAGCAGCTTAACGAGCGGGGGGGATACGCAGTATTTT. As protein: CASSLTSGGDTQYF.

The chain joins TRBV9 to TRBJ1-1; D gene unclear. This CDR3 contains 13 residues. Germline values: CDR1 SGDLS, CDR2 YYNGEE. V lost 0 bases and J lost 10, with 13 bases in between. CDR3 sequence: CASSVVSAGGAFF. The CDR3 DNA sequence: TGTGCCAGCAGCGTAGTCTCGGCAGGCGGAGCTTTCTTT.

In DNA, the CDR3 is TGTGCCAGTAGGCGACAGGGTGACAACTATGGCTACACCTTC. Translated: CASRRQGDNYGYTF. V gene TRBV19 combines with J gene TRBJ1-2; 7 bases line up with TRBD1. The CDR3 runs to 14 residues. Germline loops: CDR1 LNHDA, CDR2 SQIVND (reference sequence). Trimming took 6 bases from V and 2 from J; bases not matched to a gene: 6.